Following are 6 T cell receptor beta chains from one sample sequenced in a study of early T cells in non-severe SARS-CoV-2 infection. TCRdb reanalysed the 5' RACE reads using MiXCR and keeps one entry per CDR3 protein. The table includes some 56,000 distinct CDR3 sequences, around 15% detected once. The source material was whole blood, sampled at baseline. Receptor source: an adult who was a healthcare worker with PCR-confirmed SARS-CoV-2 infection or an uninfected control (not recorded which).

The CDR3 DNA is TGTGCCAGCAGCCACGAGGGAGGAGCTACCTTC. It encodes CASSHEGGATF. The rearrangement joins TRBV6-2 or TRBV6-3 to TRBJ1-2; no firm D call. The CDR3 is 11 residues long. CDR1 and CDR2 from the germline V gene are MNHEY and SVGEGT. The germline V and J ends were trimmed by 6 bases and 14 bases, with 16 bases remaining between them.

CDR3 nucleotides: TGTGCCAGCAGCTTCTTACAGGGACAAGAGACCCAGTACTTC. It codes for CASSFLQGQETQYF. This rearrangement joins TRBV7-9 to TRBJ2-5; a weak D match, TRBD1 (6 bases). V was shortened by 3 bases and J by 2 bases, with 10 bases between the two germline ends. Germline V gives CDR1 SEHNR, CDR2 FQNEAQ (reference sequence). The CDR3 sequence is 14 residues long.

The chain uses TRBV29-1 and TRBJ2-7, with TRBD2 matching over 14 bases. This CDR3 region has 19 residues. Trimming at V came to 5 bases and at J to 5 bases, leaving 20 bases not matched to a gene. Germline assignment: CDR1 SQVTM and CDR2 ANQGSEA. The CDR3 spells CSVLNVEDKRLAGGNEQYF. CDR3 nucleotide sequence: TGCAGCGTTCTCAATGTAGAGGACAAAAGACTAGCGGGAGGGAACGAGCAGTACTTC.

As to this clonotype: This could be a read error, since a much larger clone is one nucleotide away. The chain employs TRBV20-1 and TRBJ1-1; D is perhaps TRBD1 (5 bases). The germline gives CDR1 DFQATT, CDR2 SNEGSKA (reference sequence). CDR3 size: 14 residues. CDR3 DNA sequence: TGCCGTGCTCAACGGGCAGGGTCCCAATCTGAAGCTTTCTTT. Translated, it gives CRAQRAGSQSEAFF.

This clonotype was detected many times. The genes are TRBV6-6 and TRBJ2-6, with D uncertain. V lost 7 bases and J 0 bases, leaving 7 bases between the germline ends. The CDR3 consists of 14 residues. CDR1 MNHNY and CDR2 SVGAGI come from the germline V gene (reference sequence). In DNA form, the CDR3 reads TGTGCCAGCACCGAGGCCTCTGGGGCCAACGTCCTGACTTTC. Protein: CASTEASGANVLTF.

This chain uses TRBV27 with TRBJ2-3; D is unresolved. The V end lost 4 bases, the J end lost 4 bases, and 6 bases lay between the germline ends. The CDR3 loop spans 12 amino acids. Germline loops: CDR1 MNHEY, CDR2 SMNVEV (reference sequence). The CDR3 here is CASSSLSDTQYF. The CDR3 nucleotides are TGTGCCAGCAGTTCCCTCTCAGATACGCAGTATTTT.